This T cell receptor (beta chain) was documented in a study of cytomegalovirus exposure and HLA in healthy donors. PCR involved 60 Vbeta and 13 Jbeta primers. Method: immunoSEQ multiplex PCR; TCRdb's copy keeps in-frame clones and lacks some. The sample has some 100,000 clones; 76% are singletons. The TCR was taken from a man aged 35 to 55 in good health and CMV-seronegative. The sequencing sample was made of PBMCs.

The CDR3 DNA reads TGTGCCAGCAGCTTTCAGGGGGCGCAAGAGACCCAGTACTTC. As protein: CASSFQGAQETQYF. The V call is TRBV7-3, the J call TRBJ2-5; 8 nucleotides agree with TRBD1. The CDR3 contains 14 residues. The germline gives CDR1 SGHTA, CDR2 FQGTGA. The J segment lost 2 bases and the V segment lost 3 bases, leaving 2 bases of the junction unmatched.